One and the same sample provided the 18 T cell receptor beta chains below, sequenced in a study of T cells in Graves' hyperthyroidism and ophthalmopathy. Authors of the study amplified TCR beta CDR3 regions from RNA transcripts. TCR CDR3 underwent first-round RT-PCR with the HTBI primer set. TCRdb reanalysed the multiplex PCR reads using MiXCR and keeps one entry per CDR3 protein. The sample has about 740,000 distinct CDR3 sequences; approximately 14% are singletons. Source material: blood. All receptors come from a woman aged 18-29 years with Graves' hyperthyroidism.

This clonotype was detected once. A junction boundary mismatches the germline segment, possibly from a read error. This sequence joins TRBV19 and TRBJ2-1; 7 bases line up with TRBD2. Per the germline V gene, CDR1 is LNHDA and CDR2 is SQIVND (reference sequence). This CDR3 has 16 residues. CDR3 sequence reads: CASSNLGSSGYNVQFF. For the CDR3, the DNA is TGTGCCAGTAGTAATTTAGGGTCTAGCGGATACAATGTGCAGTTCTTC.

V and J are TRBV9 and TRBJ2-7; TRBD2 matches 8 bases. Germline CDR1 reads SGDLS; CDR2 reads YYNGEE. CDR3 size: 16 residues. Trimming at V came to 4 bases and at J to 2 bases, leaving 11 bases not matched to a gene. CDR3 protein: CASSKTSGGGPYEQYF. DNA of the CDR3: TGTGCCAGCAGCAAGACCTCGGGGGGGGGGCCCTACGAGCAGTACTTC.

This clonotype was recorded many times. The gene calls are TRBV2 and TRBJ2-7, with 8 bases fitting TRBD2. The V segment lost 9 bases and the J segment 2 bases; nucleotides outside the gene matches: 6. The germline V gene encodes CDR1 SNHLY and CDR2 FYNNEI. The length of the CDR3 is 13 residues. The CDR3 bases are TGTGCCAGTCGGGAGGGGGGGCCCTACGAGCAGTACTTC. Translating gives CASREGGPYEQYF.

V is TRBV18 and J is TRBJ1-1; D is unclear. The germline V gene has CDR1 KGHSH and CDR2 LQKENI. Between the trimmed V and J ends, which lost 5 bases and 5 bases, there was a span of 24 bases. The CDR3 has 17 residues. The CDR3 spells CASSFRDRLGPKTEAFF. CDR3 coding DNA: TGTGCCAGCTCATTTCGGGATCGACTGGGCCCTAAAACTGAAGCTTTCTTT.

This clonotype was found many times. This chain connects TRBV20-1 to TRBJ2-7, with TRBD2 identical over 8 bases. There are 14 residues in the CDR3. The ends lost 5 bases at V and 5 bases at J; junction bases unmatched: 11. Germline CDR1 reads DFQATT; CDR2 reads SNEGSKA (reference sequence). The CDR3 protein is CSARLGGRSNEQYF. The CDR3 DNA is TGCAGTGCTCGGCTCGGCGGGAGGTCCAACGAGCAGTACTTC.

This clonotype has at least ten counts. This chain uses TRBV3-1 with TRBJ1-2; tentative D call: TRBD1 (6 bases). The CDR3 runs 15 residues. Trimming took 3 bases from V and 5 from J, leaving 16 bases between them. Germline V gives CDR1 LGHDT, CDR2 YNNKEL (reference sequence). The CDR3 bases are TGTGCCAGCAGCCACCTCGTCACAGGGTTGTATGGCTACACCTTC. Amino acid sequence: CASSHLVTGLYGYTF.

The table lists this clonotype with many counts. The chain recombines TRBV6-5 with TRBJ1-1; possibly TRBD1 for D (5 bases). Germline V gene lookup returns CDR1 MNHEY and CDR2 SVGAGI. V was shortened by 3 bases and J by 6 bases, with 14 bases between the two germline ends. This CDR3 has 14 residues. CDR3 in amino acids: CASSYRGEGPEAFF. The DNA for the CDR3 is TGTGCCAGCAGTTATCGGGGCGAGGGGCCTGAAGCTTTCTTT.

This clonotype was counted ten times or more. V and J are TRBV7-2 and TRBJ2-3; 7 bases line up with TRBD1. V lost 5 bases and J lost 8; bases outside the gene matches: 10. Germline loops: CDR1 SGHTA, CDR2 FQGNSA. The CDR3 spans 14 residues. CDR3 bases: TGTGCCAGCAGCGCCGGACAGGCCCACGTTACGCAGTATTTT. The encoded protein is CASSAGQAHVTQYF.

This clonotype has a count of ten or more. The chain couples TRBV30 to TRBJ2-3; possibly TRBD1 or TRBD2 for D (5 bases each). Trimming took 3 bases from V and 6 from J, leaving 25 bases between them. Germline V lookup: CDR1 GTSNPN, CDR2 SVGIG (reference sequence). The CDR3 loop spans 17 amino acids. The CDR3 protein is CAWRISEGTLIWDTQYF. CDR3 coding DNA: TGTGCCTGGAGGATTAGTGAGGGGACCTTAATTTGGGATACGCAGTATTTT.

This clonotype occurred many times. This chain connects TRBV6-1 to TRBJ1-1; D is unclear. The CDR3 runs to 12 residues. The ends were cut back, 5 bases at V and 8 bases at J, with 12 bases in the middle. From germline, CDR1 is MNHNS and CDR2 SASEGT. CDR3 region: CASSKTTGEAFF. The CDR3, as DNA: TGTGCCAGCAGTAAAACAACGGGAGAAGCTTTCTTT.

This clonotype was recorded many times. V and J are TRBV12-3 or TRBV12-4 and TRBJ2-1; weak D call: TRBD1 (5 bases). V was cut by 3 bases and J by 9 bases, with 18 bases left in between. This CDR3 region has 15 residues. This chain's CDR3 is CASSFFPTGKGEQFF. CDR3 in DNA: TGTGCCAGCAGTTTTTTTCCCACAGGAAAGGGTGAGCAGTTCTTC.

The chain uses TRBV11-2 and TRBJ1-2; TRBD1 agrees at 8 bases. V shed 5 bases, J shed 9 bases, and the junction held 11 bases outside the gene matches. Germline V lookup: CDR1 SGHAT, CDR2 FQNNGV. This CDR3 has 14 residues. The CDR3 spells CASSPLDRGLSYTF. CDR3 nucleotides: TGTGCCAGCAGCCCACTTGACAGGGGCCTAAGCTACACCTTC.

At least ten counts were recorded for this clonotype. The chain carries TRBV12-3 or TRBV12-4 and TRBJ2-3; the match to TRBD1 covers 9 bases. V dropped 6 bases and J dropped 1; count of bases not matched to a gene: 23. The CDR3 length is 21 residues. The CDR3 DNA sequence: TGTGCCAGCAGCCAATATCCTCCGGGACAGGGTGTTGGACTTCGCACAGATACGCAGTATTTT. Translated, it gives CASSQYPPGQGVGLRTDTQYF.

The chain has TRBV28 and TRBJ2-2; D is tentatively TRBD1 or TRBD2 (5 bases each). The CDR3 is 12 residues long. V was trimmed by 11 bases and J by 5 bases, leaving 12 bases between them. CDR1 MDHEN and CDR2 SYDVKM come from the germline V gene. This CDR3 is CAFGDQTGELFF. The CDR3 DNA reads TGTGCCTTCGGGGACCAAACCGGGGAGCTGTTTTTT.

The gene calls are TRBV11-2 and TRBJ2-2; D may be TRBD1 (5 bases). The V gene's germline CDR1 is SGHAT and CDR2 FQNNGV. V dropped 5 bases and J dropped 6 bases, with 13 bases sitting between them. This CDR3 is built from 14 residues. CDR3 sequence: CASSPWVRAGELFF. The DNA of the CDR3 is TGTGCCAGCAGCCCATGGGTCAGGGCCGGGGAGCTGTTTTTT.

This clonotype was found many times. The chain joins TRBV11-2 to TRBJ2-7, with D hard to call. Germline V gene data show CDR1 as SGHAT and CDR2 as FQNNGV. Trimming removed 5 bases at V and 3 bases at J, with 11 bases between. The CDR3 is made up of 13 amino acids. In nucleotides, the CDR3 is TGTGCCAGCAGCCCTTCATTCGGCTACGAGCAGTACTTC. Residues: CASSPSFGYEQYF. The full variable domain, with the rest looked up from reference TRBV11-2 and TRBJ2-7, is EAGVAQSPRYKIIEKRQSVAFWCNPISGHATLYWYQQILGQGPKLLIQFQNNGVVDDSQLPKDRFSAERLKGVDSTLKIQPAKLEDSAVYLCASSPSFGYEQYFGPGTRLTVT.

This clonotype was seen ten or more times. The rearrangement joins TRBV18 to TRBJ1-1, with D uncertain. The ends were cut back, 1 base at V and 6 bases at J, with 12 bases in the middle. Germline CDR1 KGHSH, CDR2 LQKENI. This CDR3 is built from 14 residues. Written as DNA, the CDR3 is TGTGCCAGCTCACCACATGCCCCCCCTTCTGAAGCTTTCTTT. Translated: CASSPHAPPSEAFF.

The sample holds many counts of this clonotype. The chain employs TRBV3-1 and TRBJ2-2, with 8 bases aligning to TRBD2. The CDR3 length is 17 residues. From germline, CDR1 is LGHDT and CDR2 YNNKEL (reference sequence). The J segment lost 1 base and the V segment lost 6 bases, leaving 10 bases of the junction unmatched. The CDR3 DNA reads TGTGCCAGCAGTCCCAGGATGAGCGGGAGGAACACCGGGGAGCTGTTTTTT. This translates into CASSPRMSGRNTGELFF.